These T cell receptor beta chains were read from a single sample in a study of cytomegalovirus exposure and HLA in healthy donors. Clones were sequenced by immunoSEQ multiplex PCR, and TCRdb holds only the in-frame ones, with some missing. The repertoire holds 140,000 to 150,000 clones, about 73% seen once, with 2% to 2.5% in the top ten. The sequencing sample was made of PBMCs. Receptors originate from a woman aged 55-69 years in good health and CMV-seropositive. Both conserved end residues are part of each CDR3. Each record gives: J gene, V gene, clone size, CDR3 length, CDR3 protein. Clone size is stated in some rows and not others, as once, few, many or a class when expanded.

>TRBJ1-5|TRBV2|.|16
CASSEATVYSNQPQHF
>TRBJ1-1|TRBV29-1|.|15
CSARGRGREYTEAFF
>TRBJ1-2|TRBV11-3|once|13
CASSFTGGGGYTF
>TRBJ1-2|TRBV19|.|13
CASSYRGEYGYTF
>TRBJ2-5|TRBV28|.|15
CASSFLAGGKETQYF
>TRBJ1-2|TRBV19|.|12
CASIQGQNGYTF
>TRBJ2-7|TRBV4-1|.|15
CASSQGSASAYEQYF
>TRBJ1-1|TRBV5-1|few|13
CASSFEEGTEAFF
>.|TRBV18|once|14
CASSPETGGYEQYF
>TRBJ2-7|TRBV5-4|.|16
CASSLEPSGRAYEQYF
>TRBJ2-7|TRBV18|.|13
CASSQRQGYEQYF
>TRBJ2-5|TRBV5-4|.|15
CASSSPGQSQETQYF
>TRBJ2-1|TRBV5-1|.|15
CASSLEGTTYNEQFF
>TRBJ1-1|TRBV5-1|.|14
CASSKTTGNTEAFF
>TRBJ2-7|TRBV19|once|17
CASSPGRWQGKDYEQYF